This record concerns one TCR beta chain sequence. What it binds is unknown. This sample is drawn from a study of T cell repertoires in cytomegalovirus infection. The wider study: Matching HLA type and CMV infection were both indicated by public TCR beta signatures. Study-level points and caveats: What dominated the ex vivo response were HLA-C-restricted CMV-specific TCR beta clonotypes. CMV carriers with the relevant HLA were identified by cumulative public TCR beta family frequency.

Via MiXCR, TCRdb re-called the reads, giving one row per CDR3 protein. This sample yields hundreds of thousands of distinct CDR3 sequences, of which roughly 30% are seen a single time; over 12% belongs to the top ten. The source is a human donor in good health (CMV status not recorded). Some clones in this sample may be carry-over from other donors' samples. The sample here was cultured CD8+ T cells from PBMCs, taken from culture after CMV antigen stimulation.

This chain's CDR3 is CATSDRRGRRGNQPQHF. The CDR3 DNA is TGTGCCACCAGTGACCGAAGGGGGCGGCGGGGCAATCAGCCCCAGCATTTT. J is TRBJ1-5 and V is TRBV24-1; 7 bases agree with TRBD1. This CDR3 has 17 amino acids. CDR1 is KGHDR, CDR2 SFDVKD, per germline. V was pared by 4 bases and J by 2 bases, with 10 bases of the junction left unmatched.